The subject of this entry is one TCR beta chain. The PCR made use of 60 Vbeta and 13 Jbeta primers. The method was immunoSEQ multiplex PCR; TCRdb's version includes in-frame clones alone and lacks a portion of them. Of approximately 170,000 clones in the sample, roughly four fifths are singletons; the top ten hold around 2%. The sample is drawn from a study of cytomegalovirus exposure and HLA in healthy donors. Donors in the study were healthy people who gave bone marrow. After removal of 0 bases from V and 0 bases from J, the junction contained 14 bases not matched to a gene. The CDR3 covers 19 residues. Germline CDR1 and CDR2: GTSNPN and SVGIG (reference sequence).

This receptor was taken from a woman under 40 in good health and CMV-seropositive. The V call is TRBV30, the J call TRBJ1-5; 7 bases match TRBD1. Sequenced: PBMCs. CDR3: CAWSVTRGTAQLSNQPQHF. Here the CDR3 DNA reads TGTGCCTGGAGTGTTACTAGGGGGACAGCCCAACTTAGCAATCAGCCCCAGCATTTT.